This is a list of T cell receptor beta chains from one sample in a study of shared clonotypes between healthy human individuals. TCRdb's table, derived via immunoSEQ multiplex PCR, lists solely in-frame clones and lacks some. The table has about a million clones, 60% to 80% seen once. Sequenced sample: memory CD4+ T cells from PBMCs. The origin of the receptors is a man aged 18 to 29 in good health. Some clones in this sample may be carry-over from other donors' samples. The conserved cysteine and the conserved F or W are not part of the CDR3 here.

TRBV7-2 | ASSLDRAEHQPQH
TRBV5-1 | ASSLVPASSLAGGADTQY
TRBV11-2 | ASSWGVGQPNEKLF
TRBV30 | AWSGVGNTEAF
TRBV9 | ASSLTSGYNEQF
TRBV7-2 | ASSPSPGQLYEQY
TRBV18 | ASSQGSGNQGV
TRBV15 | ATSRDLTEAF
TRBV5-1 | ASSFQQGVGEAF
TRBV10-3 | AISESGGWDGSNYGYT
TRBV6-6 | ASIPRGTDTQY
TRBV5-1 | ASSRSGGQYEQY
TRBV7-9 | ASTRALGGRTQETQY
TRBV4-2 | ASSQYGNTEAF
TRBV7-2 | ASTQLTGGDGYT
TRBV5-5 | ASSQVPDYYGYT
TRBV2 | ASSVQGETDTQY
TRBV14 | ASSQDNAEKLF
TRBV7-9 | ASSPTGDGGYT
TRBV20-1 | SVFAQETQY
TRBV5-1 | ASSFGTSSGNTIY
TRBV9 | ASSVGGVFGTEAF